Below are 8 T cell receptor beta chains sequenced from a single sample in a study of blood T cell repertoires in COVID-19 (dated by TCRdb to the early 2020s). Receptor libraries were prepared by the immunoSEQ multiplex PCR assay. TCRdb took over this immuneACCESS table, retaining in-frame rearrangements with V and J assigned. Such tables are incomplete; in checked studies, under half of the missing clones stem from an unresolved V gene, and the remainder is unexplained. Recorded for this sample are approximately 350,000 clones; roughly 90% of them occurred a single time. Roughly 1.2% of the sample goes to the ten largest clones. The sequenced material came from peripheral blood. Receptors originate from a man aged 40-49 years with acute or convalescent COVID-19.

The V call is TRBV18, the J call TRBJ2-1, with unresolved D. Trimming removed 1 base from V and 5 bases from J, with 6 bases in between. The germline gives CDR1 KGHSH, CDR2 LQKENI. The CDR3 totals 13 residues. The CDR3 sequence is CASSPLPDNEQFF. Written as DNA, the CDR3 is TGTGCCAGCTCACCACTGCCGGACAATGAGCAGTTCTTC.

CDR3 region: CASSPGQGAHNEQFF. The CDR3 nucleotides read TGTGCCAGCAGCCCCGGACAGGGGGCTCACAATGAGCAGTTCTTC. The chain couples TRBV7-3 to TRBJ2-1; 11 bases line up with TRBD1. Germline V gene data show CDR1 as SGHTA and CDR2 as FQGTGA. Losses at the gene ends were 5 bases for V and 5 bases for J; bases not matched to a gene: 5. The CDR3 has 15 amino acids.

The gene calls are TRBV19 and TRBJ1-2; 7 positions match TRBD1. The germline CDR1 and CDR2 sequences are LNHDA and SQIVND (reference sequence). The CDR3 runs 13 residues. J lost 4 bases, V lost 3 bases, and 2 bases had no gene match. The CDR3 region is CASSIRDSYGYTF. In DNA, the CDR3 is TGTGCCAGTAGTATCAGGGACAGCTATGGCTACACCTTC.

This chain uses TRBV3-1 (or the pseudogene TRBV3-2) with TRBJ1-2, with D maybe TRBD1 (6 bases). The CDR3 totals 15 residues. V was cut by 4 bases and J by 6 bases, with 18 bases left in between. Germline assignment: CDR1 LGHDT and CDR2 YNNKEL (reference sequence). The CDR3 protein is CASSPRLRGLDGYTF. In DNA, the CDR3 is TGTGCCAGCAGCCCCCGGCTCAGGGGCTTGGATGGCTACACCTTC.

V gene TRBV27 combines with J gene TRBJ2-2; 7 bases line up with TRBD1. CDR1 is MNHEY and CDR2 is SMNVEV in the germline V gene (reference sequence). The CDR3 sequence is 15 residues long. Trimming took 3 bases from V and 6 from J; bases not matched to a gene: 7. DNA for the CDR3: TGTGCCAGCAGTTTCATACAGGGGACCCCCGGGGAGCTGTTTTTT. Translation: CASSFIQGTPGELFF.

This CDR3 reads CASSDTISSGSYNEQFF. CDR3 bases: TGTGCCAGCAGCGACACCATCTCAAGCGGAAGTTACAATGAGCAGTTCTTC. The V gene is TRBV7-2, the J gene TRBJ2-1, with D possibly matching TRBD2 (5 bases). Germline lookup yields CDR1 SGHTA and CDR2 FQGNSA. This CDR3 spans 17 amino acids. V lost 5 bases and J lost 4, with 21 bases in between.

The chain recombines TRBV7-3 with TRBJ2-1; D possibly corresponds to TRBD2 (5 bases). CDR1 is SGHTA and CDR2 is FQGTGA in the germline V gene. V lost 5 bases and J lost 2, with 22 bases in between. The CDR3 spans 18 residues. The CDR3 nucleotides read TGTGCCAGCAGCACCTGGCCCCGGGGAGCGGCCACCTACAATGAGCAGTTCTTC. Protein product: CASSTWPRGAATYNEQFF.

The chain recombines TRBV5-6 with TRBJ1-5, with 7 bases matching TRBD1. Losses at the gene ends were 3 bases for V and 9 bases for J; bases not matched to a gene: 9. The germline V gene encodes CDR1 SGHDT and CDR2 YYEEEE. The CDR3 extends over 14 amino acids. CDR3 in DNA: TGTGCCAGCAGCTCTTCTACAGGGGATCGGCCCCAGCATTTT. Its protein is CASSSSTGDRPQHF.